This T cell receptor (beta chain) is from a study of cytomegalovirus exposure and HLA in healthy donors. Overall study results and limits: TCR beta V- and J-gene trimming, according to a later analysis, was linked to a missense DCLRE1C variant. The study put around 180 TCR beta chains on its list as cytomegalovirus-associated. In a later analysis, TCR association rates varied by HLA locus: DRB1 most, HLA-C fewest.

The PCR made use of 60 Vbeta and 13 Jbeta primers. Here immunoSEQ multiplex PCR was the method, and the copy in TCRdb shows in-frame clones only, minus some. The sample yields fewer than 150,000 clones, approximately 74% seen once. Concerning this clone itself: Its antigen is unknown. One end of the junction does not line up with germline, which may come from a read error. Other DNA sequences in the sample encode the same CDR3.

Per the germline V gene, CDR1 is SNHLY and CDR2 is FYNNEI. The CDR3 is 14 amino acids. The sample taken for sequencing was PBMCs. The clonotype originates from a woman aged 40 to 50 in good health and CMV-seropositive. The genes are TRBV2 and TRBJ2-1; a possible D gene is TRBD2 (6 bases). This chain's CDR3 is CASTWRARDNEQFF. CDR3 bases: TGCGCCAGCACCTGGAGGGCGAGGGACAATGAGCAGTTCTTC.